This T cell receptor (beta chain) was recorded in a study of T cells expressing NK-cell markers. Turning to this clonotype: Antigen: not known.

Notes on the study in general: Top CD8+ clonotypes included the dominant CD3+CD56+NKG2C+ clonotypes in roughly 6 donors.

Germline lookup yields CDR1 SGHTA and CDR2 FQGNSA. The CDR3 loop spans 17 amino acids. TCRdb re-called the 5' RACE reads and catalogs CDR3 proteins one per entry, DNA excluded. Recorded for this sample: fewer than 200,000 distinct CDR3 sequences. This clonotype was obtained from a woman aged 18 to 75 in good health. The rearrangement links TRBV7-2 to TRBJ2-5; TCRdb designates TRBD1, a call that cannot be tested without DNA. The sequenced material came from blood T cells: a sorted CD56 or NKG2C T cell subset, CD4+ or CD8+ T cells, or bulk PBMC T cells (not recorded which). The CDR3 spells CASSLRGGGGGPLTQYF.